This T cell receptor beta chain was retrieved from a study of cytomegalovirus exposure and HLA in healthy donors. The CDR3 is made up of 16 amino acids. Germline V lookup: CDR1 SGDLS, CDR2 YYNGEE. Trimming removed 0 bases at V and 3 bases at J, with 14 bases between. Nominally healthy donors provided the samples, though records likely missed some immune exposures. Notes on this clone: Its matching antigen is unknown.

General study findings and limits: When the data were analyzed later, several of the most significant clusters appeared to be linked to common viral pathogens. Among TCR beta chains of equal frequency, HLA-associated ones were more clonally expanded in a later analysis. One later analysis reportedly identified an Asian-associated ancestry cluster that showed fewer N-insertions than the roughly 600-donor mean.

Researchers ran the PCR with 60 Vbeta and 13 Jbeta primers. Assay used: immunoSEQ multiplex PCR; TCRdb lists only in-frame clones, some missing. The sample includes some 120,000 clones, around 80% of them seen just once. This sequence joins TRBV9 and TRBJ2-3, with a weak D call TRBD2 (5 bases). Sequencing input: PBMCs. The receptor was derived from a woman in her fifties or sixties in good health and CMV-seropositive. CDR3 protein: CASSVADVGVTDTQYF. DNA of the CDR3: TGTGCCAGCAGCGTAGCCGATGTGGGAGTTACAGATACGCAGTATTTT.